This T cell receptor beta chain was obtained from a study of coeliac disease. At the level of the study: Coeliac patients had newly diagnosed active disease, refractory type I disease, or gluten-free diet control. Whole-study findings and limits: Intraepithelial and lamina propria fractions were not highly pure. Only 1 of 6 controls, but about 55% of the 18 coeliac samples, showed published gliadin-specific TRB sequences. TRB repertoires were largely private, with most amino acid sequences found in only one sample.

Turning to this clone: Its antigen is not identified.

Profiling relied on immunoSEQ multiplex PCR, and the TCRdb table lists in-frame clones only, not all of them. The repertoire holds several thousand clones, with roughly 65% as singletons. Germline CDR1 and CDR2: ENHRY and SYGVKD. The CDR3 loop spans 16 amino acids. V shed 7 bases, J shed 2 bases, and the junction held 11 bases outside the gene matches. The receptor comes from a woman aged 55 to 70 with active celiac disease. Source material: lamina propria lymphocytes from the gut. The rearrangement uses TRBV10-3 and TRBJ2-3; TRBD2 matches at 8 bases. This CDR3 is CAIMSGSGGFTDTQYF. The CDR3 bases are TGTGCCATCATGTCGGGGAGCGGGGGTTTCACAGATACGCAGTATTTT.